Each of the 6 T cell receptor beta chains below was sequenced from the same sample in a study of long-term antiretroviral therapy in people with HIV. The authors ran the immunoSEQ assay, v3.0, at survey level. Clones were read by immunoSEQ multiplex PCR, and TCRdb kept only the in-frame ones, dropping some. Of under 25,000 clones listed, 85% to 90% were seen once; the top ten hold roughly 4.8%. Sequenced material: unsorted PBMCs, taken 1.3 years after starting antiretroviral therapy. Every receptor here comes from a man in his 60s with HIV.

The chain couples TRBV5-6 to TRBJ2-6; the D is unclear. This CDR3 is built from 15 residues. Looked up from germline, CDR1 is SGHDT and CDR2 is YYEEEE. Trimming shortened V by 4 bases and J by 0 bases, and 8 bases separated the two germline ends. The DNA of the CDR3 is TGTGCCAGCAGCCCCGGTCTCTCTGGGGCCAACGTCCTGACTTTC. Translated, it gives CASSPGLSGANVLTF.

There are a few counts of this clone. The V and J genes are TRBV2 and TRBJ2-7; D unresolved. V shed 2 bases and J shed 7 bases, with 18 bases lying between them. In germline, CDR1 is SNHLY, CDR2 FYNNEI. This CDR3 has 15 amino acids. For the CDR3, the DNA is TGTGCCAGCAGTGAATTTTCCCTACTGGTGGGAGAGCAGTACTTC. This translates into CASSEFSLLVGEQYF.

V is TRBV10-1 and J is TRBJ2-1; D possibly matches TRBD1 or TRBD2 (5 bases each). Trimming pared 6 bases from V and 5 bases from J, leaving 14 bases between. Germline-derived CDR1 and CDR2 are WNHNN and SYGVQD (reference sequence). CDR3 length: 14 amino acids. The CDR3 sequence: CASSQARDDNEQFF. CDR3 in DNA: TGCGCCAGCAGCCAAGCCCGGGACGACAATGAGCAGTTCTTC.

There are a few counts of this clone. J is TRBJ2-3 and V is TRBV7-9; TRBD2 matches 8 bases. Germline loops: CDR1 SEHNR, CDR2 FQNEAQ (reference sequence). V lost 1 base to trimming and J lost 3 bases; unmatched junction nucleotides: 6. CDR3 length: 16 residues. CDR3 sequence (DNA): TGTGCCAGCAGCTTAGTCGAGCGGGGGCGGACAGATACGCAGTATTTT. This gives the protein CASSLVERGRTDTQYF.

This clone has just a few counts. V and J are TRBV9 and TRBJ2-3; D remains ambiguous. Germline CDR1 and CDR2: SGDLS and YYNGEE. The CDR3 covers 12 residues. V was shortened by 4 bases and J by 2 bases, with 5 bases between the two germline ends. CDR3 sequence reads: CASSMNTDTQYF. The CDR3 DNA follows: TGTGCCAGCAGCATGAACACAGATACGCAGTATTTT.

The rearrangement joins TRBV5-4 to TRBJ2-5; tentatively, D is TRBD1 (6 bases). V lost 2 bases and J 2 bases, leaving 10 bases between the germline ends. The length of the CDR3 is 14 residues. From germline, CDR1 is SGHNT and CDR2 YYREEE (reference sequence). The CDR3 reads CASSFNQGQETQYF. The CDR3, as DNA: TGTGCCAGCAGCTTTAACCAGGGGCAAGAGACCCAGTACTTC.